This TCR beta chain came from a study of glioma-infiltrating T cells after dendritic cell vaccination. Study outcomes and limitations: Higher pretreatment TIL content predicted longer progression-free time and survival.

The primer mix had 60 V beta and 13 J beta primers. TCRdb keeps only in-frame clones here, not all; method: immunoSEQ multiplex PCR. This table has 49,000 or so clones, 85% to 90% appearing once. Notes on this clone: The antigen remains unidentified.

Isocitrate dehydrogenase mutation was absent in all glioblastoma patients. CDR3 size: 15 residues. Germline CDR1 is SEHNR and CDR2 is FQNEAQ (reference sequence). The junction had 9 bases not matched to a gene; V was cut back by 5 bases and J by 3 bases. This sample comprised blood, obtained before dendritic cell vaccination. The chain links TRBV7-9 to TRBJ1-2; the match to TRBD1 covers 7 bases. The clonotype was recovered from a human donor with glioblastoma. This CDR3 is CASSTRQGRDYGYTF. The DNA of the CDR3 is TGTGCCAGCAGCACCCGACAGGGTAGGGACTATGGCTACACCTTC.